This T cell receptor (beta chain) derives from a study of blood T cell repertoires in COVID-19. Across the study: Acute and convalescent COVID-19 samples came from the United States, Italy and Spain. From T cells, B-cell-depleted T cells, or PBMCs came the material, which was cDNA or gDNA.

About this clone itself: Distinct nucleotide sequences in the sample also encode this CDR3.

CDR3 length: 16 amino acids. V dropped 1 base and J dropped 0; count of bases not matched to a gene: 3. Per the germline V gene, CDR1 is GTSNPN and CDR2 is SVGIG (reference sequence). The authors' processing: The authors estimated nucleated cell counts from reference gene primer amplification. The protocol was immunoSEQ multiplex PCR, while the TCRdb copy is restricted to in-frame clones and leaves out a portion. That table is the source of V, J and clone size, and D and trimming were worked out from the DNA. This table has under 150,000 clones, approximately 79% appearing once. This TCR was sampled from a man in his forties or fifties with active or convalescent COVID-19. Sequencing used peripheral blood. The V and J genes are TRBV30 and TRBJ2-2, with 9 bases aligning to TRBD2. CDR3 nucleotide sequence: TGTGCCTGGAGTGCTGGACTAGCGTCGAACACCGGGGAGCTGTTTTTT. Amino acids: CAWSAGLASNTGELFF.